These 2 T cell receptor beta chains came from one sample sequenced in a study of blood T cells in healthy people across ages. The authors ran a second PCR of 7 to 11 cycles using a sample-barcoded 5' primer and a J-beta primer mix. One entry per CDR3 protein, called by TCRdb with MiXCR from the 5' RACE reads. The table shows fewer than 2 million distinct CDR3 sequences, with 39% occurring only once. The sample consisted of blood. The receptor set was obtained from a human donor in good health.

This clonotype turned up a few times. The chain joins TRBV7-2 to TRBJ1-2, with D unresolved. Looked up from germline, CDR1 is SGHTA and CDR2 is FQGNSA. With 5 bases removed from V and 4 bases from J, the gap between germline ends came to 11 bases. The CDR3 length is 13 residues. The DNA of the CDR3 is TGTGCCAGCAGCCCCCTGCAGGTCTATGGCTACACCTTC. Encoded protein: CASSPLQVYGYTF.

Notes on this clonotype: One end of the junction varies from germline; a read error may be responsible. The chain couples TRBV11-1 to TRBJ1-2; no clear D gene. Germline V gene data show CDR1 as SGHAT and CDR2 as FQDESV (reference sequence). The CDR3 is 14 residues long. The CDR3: CANSLGGVNYGYTF. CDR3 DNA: TGTGCCAACAGCTTAGGTGGTGTTAACTATGGCTACACCTTC. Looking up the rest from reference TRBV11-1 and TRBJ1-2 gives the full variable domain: EAEVAQSPRYKITEKSQAVAFWCDPISGHATLYWYRQILGQGPELLVQFQDESVVDDSQLPKDRFSAERLKGVDSTLKIQPAELGDSAMYLCANSLGGVNYGYTFGSGTRLTVV.